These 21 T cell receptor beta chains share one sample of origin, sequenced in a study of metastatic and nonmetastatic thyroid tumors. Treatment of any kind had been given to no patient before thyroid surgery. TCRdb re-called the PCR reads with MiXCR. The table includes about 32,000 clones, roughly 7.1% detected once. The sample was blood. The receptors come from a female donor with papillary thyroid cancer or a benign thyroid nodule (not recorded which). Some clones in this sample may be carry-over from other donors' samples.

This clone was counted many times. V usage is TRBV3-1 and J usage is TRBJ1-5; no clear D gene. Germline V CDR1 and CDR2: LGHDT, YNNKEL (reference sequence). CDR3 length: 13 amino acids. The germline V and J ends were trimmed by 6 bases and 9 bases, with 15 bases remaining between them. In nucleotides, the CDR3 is TGTGCCAGCAGTCCAATCGCCCGGGGGCCCCAGCATTTT. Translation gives CASSPIARGPQHF. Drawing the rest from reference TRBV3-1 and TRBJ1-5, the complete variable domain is DTAVSQTPKYLVTQMGNDKSIKCEQNLGHDTMYWYKQDSKKFLKIMFSYNNKELIINETVPNRFSPKSPDKAHLNLHINSLELGDSAVYFCASSPIARGPQHFGDGTRLSIL.

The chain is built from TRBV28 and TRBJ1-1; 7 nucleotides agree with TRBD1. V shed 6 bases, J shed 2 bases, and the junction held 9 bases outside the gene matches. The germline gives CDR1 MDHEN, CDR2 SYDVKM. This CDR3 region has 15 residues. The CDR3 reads CASRTTGDANTEAFF. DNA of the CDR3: TGTGCCAGCAGGACAACAGGGGACGCCAACACTGAAGCTTTCTTT.

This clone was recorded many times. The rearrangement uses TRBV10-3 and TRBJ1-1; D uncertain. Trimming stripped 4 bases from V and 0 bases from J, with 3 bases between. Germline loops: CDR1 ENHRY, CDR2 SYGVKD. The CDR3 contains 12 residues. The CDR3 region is CAISGVNTEAFF. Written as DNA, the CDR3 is TGTGCCATCAGTGGGGTGAACACTGAAGCTTTCTTT.

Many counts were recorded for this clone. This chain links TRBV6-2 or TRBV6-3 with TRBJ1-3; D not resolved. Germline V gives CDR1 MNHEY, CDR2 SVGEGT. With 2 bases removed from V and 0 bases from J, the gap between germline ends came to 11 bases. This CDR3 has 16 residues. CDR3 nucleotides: TGTGCCAGCAGTTACGAAGGACCCCGCTCTGGAAACACCATATATTTT. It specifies CASSYEGPRSGNTIYF.

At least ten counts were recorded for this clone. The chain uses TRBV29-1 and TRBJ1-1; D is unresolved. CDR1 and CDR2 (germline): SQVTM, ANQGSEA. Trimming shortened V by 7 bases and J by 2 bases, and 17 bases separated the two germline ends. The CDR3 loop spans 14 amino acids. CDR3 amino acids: CSAHYGPSNTEAFF. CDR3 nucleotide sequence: TGCAGCGCTCACTATGGCCCATCAAACACTGAAGCTTTCTTT.

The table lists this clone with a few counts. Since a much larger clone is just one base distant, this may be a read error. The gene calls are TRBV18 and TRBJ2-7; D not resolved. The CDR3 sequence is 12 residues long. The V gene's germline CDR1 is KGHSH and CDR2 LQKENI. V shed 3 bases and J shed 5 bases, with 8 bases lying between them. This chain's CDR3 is CASSPDPDEQYF. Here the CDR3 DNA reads TGTGCCAGCTCACCGGATCCCGACGAGCAGTACTTC.

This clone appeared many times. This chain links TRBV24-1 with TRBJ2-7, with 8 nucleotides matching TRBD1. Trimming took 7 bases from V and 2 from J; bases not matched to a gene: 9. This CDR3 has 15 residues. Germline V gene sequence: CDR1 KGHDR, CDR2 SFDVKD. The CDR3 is CATRKDWDRPYEQYF. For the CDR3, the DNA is TGTGCCACCAGAAAGGACTGGGACAGGCCCTACGAGCAGTACTTC.

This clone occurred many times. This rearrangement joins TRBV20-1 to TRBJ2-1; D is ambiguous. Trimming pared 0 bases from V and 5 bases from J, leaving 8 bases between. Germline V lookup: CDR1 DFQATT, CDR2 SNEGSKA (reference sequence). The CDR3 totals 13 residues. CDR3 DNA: TGCAGTGCTAGAGATTACCGAGACAATGAGCAGTTCTTC. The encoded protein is CSARDYRDNEQFF.

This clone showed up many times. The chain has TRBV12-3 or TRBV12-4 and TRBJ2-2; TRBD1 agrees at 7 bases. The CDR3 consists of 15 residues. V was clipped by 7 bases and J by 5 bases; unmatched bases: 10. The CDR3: CASTRRQGGTGELFF. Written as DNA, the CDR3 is TGTGCCAGCACCAGAAGACAGGGTGGAACCGGGGAGCTGTTTTTT.

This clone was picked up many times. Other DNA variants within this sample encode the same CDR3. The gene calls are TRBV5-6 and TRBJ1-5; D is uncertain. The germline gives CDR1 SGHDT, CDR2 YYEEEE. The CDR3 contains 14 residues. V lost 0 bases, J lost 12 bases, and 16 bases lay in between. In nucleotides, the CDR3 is TGTGCCAGCAGCTTGGGAAACAGAGTTCGGGGCCAGCATTTT. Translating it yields CASSLGNRVRGQHF.

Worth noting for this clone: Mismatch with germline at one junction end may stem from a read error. The CDR3 DNA reads TGTGCCAGCAGTGAAGCAGGAGGAGCGGGAGGGCCATTC. Amino acid sequence: CASSEAGGAGGPF. The V gene is TRBV2, the J gene TRBJ2-4; 10 bases fit TRBD2. Germline assignment: CDR1 SNHLY and CDR2 FYNNEI. The CDR3 runs 13 residues.

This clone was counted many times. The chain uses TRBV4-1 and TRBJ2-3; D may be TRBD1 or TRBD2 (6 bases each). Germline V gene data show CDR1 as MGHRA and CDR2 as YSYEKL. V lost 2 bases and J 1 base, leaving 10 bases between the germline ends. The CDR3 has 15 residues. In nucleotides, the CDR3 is TGCGCCAGCAGCCAACAGGGGACTGGCACAGATACGCAGTATTTT. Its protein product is CASSQQGTGTDTQYF.

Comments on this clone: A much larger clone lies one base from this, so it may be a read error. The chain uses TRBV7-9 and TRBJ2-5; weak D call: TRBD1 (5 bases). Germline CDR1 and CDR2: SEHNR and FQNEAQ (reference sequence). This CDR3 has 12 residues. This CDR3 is CAPYSFSTAPHF. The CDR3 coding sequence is TGTGCCCCTTATTCCTTCTCGACAGCGCCGCACTTC.

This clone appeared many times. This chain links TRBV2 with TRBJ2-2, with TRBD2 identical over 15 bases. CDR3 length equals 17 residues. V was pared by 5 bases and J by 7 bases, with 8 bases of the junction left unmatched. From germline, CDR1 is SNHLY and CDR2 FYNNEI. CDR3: CASSSTGLAGGHGELFF. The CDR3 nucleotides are TGTGCCAGCAGTTCAACGGGACTAGCGGGGGGACACGGGGAGCTGTTTTTT.

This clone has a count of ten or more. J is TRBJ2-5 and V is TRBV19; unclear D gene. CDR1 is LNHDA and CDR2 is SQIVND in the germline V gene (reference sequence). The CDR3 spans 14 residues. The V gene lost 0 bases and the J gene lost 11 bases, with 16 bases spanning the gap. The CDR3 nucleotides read TGTGCCAGTAGTATAGAAATCCAGCCAGGCCCACAGTACTTC. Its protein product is CASSIEIQPGPQYF.

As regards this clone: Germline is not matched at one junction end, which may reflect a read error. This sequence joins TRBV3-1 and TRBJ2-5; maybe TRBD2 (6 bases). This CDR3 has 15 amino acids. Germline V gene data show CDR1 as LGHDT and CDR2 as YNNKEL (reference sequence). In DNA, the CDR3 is TGTGCCAGCAGCCCGACGGGGACTCCAGGAGAGACCCGGCACTTC. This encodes CASSPTGTPGETRHF.

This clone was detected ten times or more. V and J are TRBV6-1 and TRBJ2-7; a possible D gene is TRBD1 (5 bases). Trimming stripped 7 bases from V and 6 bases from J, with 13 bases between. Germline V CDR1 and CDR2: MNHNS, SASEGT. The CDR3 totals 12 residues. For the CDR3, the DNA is TGTGCCAGCAAGTCAGGGTCGTTCGAGCAGTACTTC. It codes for CASKSGSFEQYF.

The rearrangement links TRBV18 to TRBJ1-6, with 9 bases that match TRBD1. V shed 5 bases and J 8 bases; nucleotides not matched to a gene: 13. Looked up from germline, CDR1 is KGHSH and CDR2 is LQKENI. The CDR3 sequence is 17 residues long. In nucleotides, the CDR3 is TGTGCCAGCTCATCGACAGGGGGTAACTACCCCGATTCACCCCTCCACTTT. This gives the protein CASSSTGGNYPDSPLHF.

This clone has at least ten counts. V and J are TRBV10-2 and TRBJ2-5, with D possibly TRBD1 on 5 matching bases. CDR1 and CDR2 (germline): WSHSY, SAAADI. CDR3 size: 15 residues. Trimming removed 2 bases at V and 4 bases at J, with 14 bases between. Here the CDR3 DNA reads TGCGCCAGCAGTGAGCCGCGTTCAGGGCCAGAGACCCAGTACTTC. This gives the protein CASSEPRSGPETQYF.

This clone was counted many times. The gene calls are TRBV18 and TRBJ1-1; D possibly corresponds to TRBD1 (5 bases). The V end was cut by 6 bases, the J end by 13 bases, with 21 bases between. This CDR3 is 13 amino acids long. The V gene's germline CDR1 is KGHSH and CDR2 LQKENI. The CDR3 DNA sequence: TGTGCCAGCTCCCAGACGGGGGACCAGTCGGATTTCTTT. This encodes CASSQTGDQSDFF.

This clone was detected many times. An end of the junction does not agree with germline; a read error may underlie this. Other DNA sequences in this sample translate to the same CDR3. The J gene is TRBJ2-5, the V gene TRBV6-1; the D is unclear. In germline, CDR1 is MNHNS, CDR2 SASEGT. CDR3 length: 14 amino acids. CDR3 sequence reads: CASSATLGQETQYF. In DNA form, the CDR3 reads TGTGCCAGTAGTGCTACATTAGGGCAAGAGACCCAGTACTTC.